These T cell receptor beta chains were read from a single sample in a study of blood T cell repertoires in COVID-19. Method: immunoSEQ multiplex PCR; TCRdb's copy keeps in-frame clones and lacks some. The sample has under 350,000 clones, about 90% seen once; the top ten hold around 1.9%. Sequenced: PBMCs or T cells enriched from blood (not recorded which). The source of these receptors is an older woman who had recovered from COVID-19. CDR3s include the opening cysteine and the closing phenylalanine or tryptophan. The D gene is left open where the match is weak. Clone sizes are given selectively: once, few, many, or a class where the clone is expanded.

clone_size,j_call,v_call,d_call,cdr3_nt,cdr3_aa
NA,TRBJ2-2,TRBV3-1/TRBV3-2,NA,TGTGCCAGCAGCCTACGGGGGGCTAGCGGTACCGGGGAGCTGTTTTTT,CASSLRGASGTGELFF
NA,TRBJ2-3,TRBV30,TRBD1,TGTGCCTGGAGTGTGGGGACAGGGTTTCCAGATACGCAGTATTTT,CAWSVGTGFPDTQYF
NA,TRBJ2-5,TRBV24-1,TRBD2,TGTGCCACCAGTGATTGGACTAGCGGGACGGAGACCCAGTACTTC,CATSDWTSGTETQYF
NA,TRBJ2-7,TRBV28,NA,TGTGCCAGCATCAAGCTTAGGGGTCAGTTCTCCTACGAGCAGTACTTC,CASIKLRGQFSYEQYF
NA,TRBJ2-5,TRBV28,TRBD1,TGTGCCAGCAGTTTTTCGGGACAGGGTCCCCAAGAGACCCAGTACTTC,CASSFSGQGPQETQYF
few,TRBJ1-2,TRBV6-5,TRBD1,TGTGCCAGCAGGGTAGGGACAGGGGTGTATGGCTACACCTTC,CASRVGTGVYGYTF
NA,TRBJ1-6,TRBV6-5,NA,TGTGCCAGCAGGGGGGGGCTCTATAATTCACCCCTCCACTTT,CASRGGLYNSPLHF
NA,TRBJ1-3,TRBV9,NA,TGTGCCAGCAGCGCTCCCCCAGGGGTGGGAAACACCATATATTTT,CASSAPPGVGNTIYF
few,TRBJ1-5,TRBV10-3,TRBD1,TGTGCCATCAGTGAAGGACAGGGGTTAGGTCAGCCCCAGCATTTT,CAISEGQGLGQPQHF
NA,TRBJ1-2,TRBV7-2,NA,TGTGCCAGCAGCTTACGACAGGTCTATGGCTACACCTTC,CASSLRQVYGYTF
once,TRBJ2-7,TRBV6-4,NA,TGTGCCAGCAAAACAGGGACCTACGAGCAGTACTTC,CASKTGTYEQYF
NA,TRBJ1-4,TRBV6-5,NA,TGTGCCAGCAGTTACTCGACGGGAGGGGAAAAACTGTTTTTT,CASSYSTGGEKLFF
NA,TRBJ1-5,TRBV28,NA,TGTGCCAGTGGCCCGCTCAATCAGCCCCAGCATTTT,CASGPLNQPQHF
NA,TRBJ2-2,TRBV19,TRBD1,TGTGCCAGTAGGGGACAGGGTGACACCGGGGAGCTGTTTTTT,CASRGQGDTGELFF
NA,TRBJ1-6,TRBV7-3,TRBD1,TGTGCCAGCAGTCGCCGGACAGGCAATAATTCACCCCTCCACTTT,CASSRRTGNNSPLHF
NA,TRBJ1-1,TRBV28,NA,TGTGGTTACAGGCAGTTCGGTGAAGCTTTCTTT,CGYRQFGEAFF
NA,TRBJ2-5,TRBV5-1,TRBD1,TGCGCCAGCAGCCGGGGACAGAAAGAGACCCAGTACTTC,CASSRGQKETQYF
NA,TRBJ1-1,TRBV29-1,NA,TGCAGCGTAGAAACAGGGAGTGAAACTGAAGCTTTCTTT,CSVETGSETEAFF